A single sample gave rise to the 29 T cell receptor beta chains below, sequenced in a study of T cell changes during pregnancy in multiple sclerosis. This table comes from immunoSEQ multiplex PCR, and its TCRdb copy is limited to in-frame clones, with some not included. This sample has tens of thousands of clones, with just under 95% found just once. Sequences were derived from CD8+ T cells from peripheral blood mononuclear cells, sampled in the third trimester of pregnancy. The receptors here all came from a female donor with multiple sclerosis, enrolled in a pregnancy study.

The chain couples TRBV7-9 to TRBJ2-2; tentatively, D is TRBD1 (6 bases). From germline, CDR1 is SEHNR and CDR2 FQNEAQ (reference sequence). The CDR3 is made up of 16 amino acids. Trimming cost V 4 bases and J 1 base, with 13 bases left between them. CDR3 sequence: CASSSTGWRNTGELFF. In DNA form, the CDR3 reads TGTGCCAGCAGCTCAACAGGGTGGAGGAACACCGGGGAGCTGTTTTTT.

The chain has TRBV18 and TRBJ2-7; TRBD2 is a possible D gene (7 bases). Germline CDR1 reads KGHSH; CDR2 reads LQKENI. The ends were cut back, 0 bases at V and 6 bases at J, with 12 bases in the middle. The CDR3 is 14 amino acids. In DNA, the CDR3 is TGTGCCAGCTCACCACCGCGGGGGCGCGGCGAGCAGTACTTC. Translated, it gives CASSPPRGRGEQYF.

This sequence joins TRBV4-1 and TRBJ1-1; D might be TRBD1 (6 bases). The V end was cut by 0 bases, the J end by 7 bases, with 12 bases between. Germline loops: CDR1 MGHRA, CDR2 YSYEKL. The CDR3 consists of 14 residues. This CDR3 reads CASSQDSGTIEAFF. The CDR3 DNA reads as TGCGCCAGCAGCCAAGATTCCGGGACAATTGAAGCTTTCTTT.

The chain recombines TRBV4-3 with TRBJ2-1, with a tentative D call TRBD1 (5 bases). CDR1 LGHNA and CDR2 YSLEER come from the germline V gene. The CDR3 spans 16 residues. The V end was cut by 1 base, the J end by 6 bases, with 16 bases between. CDR3 region: CASSQAPSGRPNEQFF. The CDR3 DNA reads TGCGCCAGCAGCCAAGCGCCCTCAGGGCGGCCCAATGAGCAGTTCTTC.

The V gene is TRBV4-1, the J gene TRBJ1-1; TRBD1 matches 8 bases. Germline V gene lookup returns CDR1 MGHRA and CDR2 YSYEKL. With V trimmed by 2 bases and J by 4 bases, 6 bases remained unmatched. CDR3 size: 15 residues. The CDR3 here is CASSQQLTGVTEAFF. CDR3 nucleotide sequence: TGCGCCAGCAGCCAACAACTGACAGGGGTCACTGAAGCTTTCTTT.

The rearrangement uses TRBV4-1 and TRBJ2-1, with 10 positions matching TRBD2. V shed 3 bases, J shed 2 bases, and the junction held 10 bases outside the gene matches. This CDR3 contains 18 residues. Germline CDR1 reads MGHRA; CDR2 reads YSYEKL. Written as DNA, the CDR3 is TGCGCCAGCAGCCAGGATCAATTGACTAGCGGGCCCTACAATGAGCAGTTCTTC. This codes for CASSQDQLTSGPYNEQFF.

This chain uses TRBV28 with TRBJ2-3, with D perhaps TRBD2 (5 bases). Germline CDR1 MDHEN, CDR2 SYDVKM. Trimming took off 3 bases at V and 4 bases at J, with 11 bases between the two ends. The CDR3 covers 14 residues. CDR3 DNA: TGTGCCAGCAGTTTTTTAGCGAGCCCAGATACGCAGTATTTT. Protein product: CASSFLASPDTQYF.

The chain carries TRBV30 and TRBJ1-2; unclear D gene. The germline gives CDR1 GTSNPN, CDR2 SVGIG (reference sequence). V lost 0 bases to trimming and J lost 4 bases, with 18 bases between them. The CDR3 sequence is 16 residues long. The CDR3 sequence is CAWSVTAGLPGYGYTF. CDR3 nucleotides: TGTGCCTGGAGTGTAACCGCGGGTCTTCCGGGCTATGGCTACACCTTC.

DNA for the CDR3: TGTGCCAGCAGTTTCCCCGGGGTCTTGAACACTGAAGCTTTCTTT. It is translated as CASSFPGVLNTEAFF. The V and J genes are TRBV28 and TRBJ1-1; no firm D call. Trimming removed 3 bases from V and 0 bases from J, with 11 bases in between. The CDR3 is 15 amino acids. Germline CDR1 reads MDHEN; CDR2 reads SYDVKM. The full variable domain, rest sourced from reference TRBV28 and TRBJ1-1, is DVKVTQSSRYLVKRTGEKVFLECVQDMDHENMFWYRQDPGLGLRLIYFSYDVKMKEKGDIPEGYSVSREKKERFSLILESASTNQTSMYLCASSFPGVLNTEAFFGQGTRLTVV.

The gene calls are TRBV6-4 and TRBJ2-3, with TRBD2 matching 11 bases. This CDR3 is 15 amino acids long. V was clipped by 5 bases and J by 1 base; unmatched bases: 2. The germline CDR1 and CDR2 sequences are MRHNA and SNTAGT. The chain's CDR3 is CASSLTSGGTDTQYF. The DNA for the CDR3 is TGTGCCAGCAGTTTGACTAGCGGGGGCACAGATACGCAGTATTTT.

The CDR3: CASRTGAETQYF. CDR3 nucleotides: TGTGCCAGCAGAACAGGGGCCGAGACCCAGTACTTC. V gene TRBV11-2 combines with J gene TRBJ2-5; 7 nucleotides agree with TRBD1. The CDR3 runs to 12 residues. V lost 6 bases and J lost 5; bases outside the gene matches: 3. Germline assignment: CDR1 SGHAT and CDR2 FQNNGV. Together with reference TRBV11-2 and TRBJ2-5, the CDR3 gives the full variable domain: EAGVAQSPRYKIIEKRQSVAFWCNPISGHATLYWYQQILGQGPKLLIQFQNNGVVDDSQLPKDRFSAERLKGVDSTLKIQPAKLEDSAVYLCASRTGAETQYFGPGTRLLVL.

This clone has only a few counts. The chain joins TRBV9 to TRBJ1-5; 10 nucleotides line up with TRBD1. The CDR3 covers 15 residues. Germline V CDR1 and CDR2: SGDLS, YYNGEE. J was trimmed by 4 bases and V by 0 bases; bases with no gene match: 1. CDR3 residues: CASSVEGQGNQPQHF. CDR3 DNA sequence: TGTGCCAGCAGCGTAGAGGGACAGGGGAATCAGCCCCAGCATTTT. Together with reference TRBV9 and TRBJ1-5, the CDR3 gives the full variable domain: DSGVTQTPKHLITATGQRVTLRCSPRSGDLSVYWYQQSLDQGLQFLIQYYNGEERAKGNILERFSAQQFPDLHSELNLSSLELGDSALYFCASSVEGQGNQPQHFGDGTRLSIL.

The V and J genes are TRBV18 and TRBJ2-1, with D possibly matching TRBD1 (8 bases). Per germline, CDR1 KGHSH and CDR2 LQKENI. The V gene lost 4 bases and the J gene lost 8 bases, with 33 bases spanning the gap. This CDR3 has 20 amino acids. CDR3 loop: CASSQDRVASGVIPGDEQFF. CDR3 in DNA: TGTGCCAGCTCACAGGACAGGGTGGCCAGCGGGGTCATACCTGGGGATGAGCAGTTCTTC.

This chain joins TRBV7-8 and TRBJ1-1; D is ambiguous. Germline CDR1 and CDR2: SGHVS and FQNEAQ. V was cut by 2 bases and J by 0 bases, with 19 bases left in between. The CDR3 runs 18 residues. CDR3 DNA sequence: TGTGCCAGCAGCTTATTCCCAGGCCTCGGAGGATTGAACACTGAAGCTTTCTTT. As protein: CASSLFPGLGGLNTEAFF.

The chain is built from TRBV7-9 and TRBJ1-2; D not certain. CDR3 length: 14 residues. Trimming took off 5 bases at V and 2 bases at J, with 12 bases between the two ends. Germline V gene lookup returns CDR1 SEHNR and CDR2 FQNEAQ (reference sequence). CDR3 sequence reads: CASSPPAGNYGYTF. DNA of the CDR3: TGTGCCAGCAGCCCCCCAGCGGGGAACTATGGCTACACCTTC.

This clone has a single count. The rearrangement links TRBV29-1 to TRBJ2-7; D may be TRBD1 (5 bases). The CDR3 sequence is 14 residues long. Trimming took 4 bases from V and 2 from J, leaving 15 bases between them. Germline V gene data show CDR1 as SQVTM and CDR2 as ANQGSEA. For the CDR3, the DNA is TGCAGCGTTGCAGGGCTGGTAGGAACCTACGAGCAGTACTTC. Translation gives CSVAGLVGTYEQYF.

The genes are TRBV2 and TRBJ1-2; possibly TRBD1 for D (6 bases). The CDR3 is 14 amino acids. V was cut by 10 bases and J by 4 bases, with 19 bases left in between. In germline, CDR1 is SNHLY, CDR2 FYNNEI. This CDR3 is CAIIQGEVGYGYTF. The CDR3 DNA is TGTGCCATCATACAGGGTGAAGTAGGCTATGGCTACACCTTC.

This rearrangement joins TRBV28 to TRBJ2-2; TRBD1 matches at 9 bases. The CDR3 runs 15 residues. The germline CDR1 and CDR2 sequences are MDHEN and SYDVKM. V lost 7 bases to trimming and J lost 3 bases; unmatched junction nucleotides: 6. Written as DNA, the CDR3 is TGTGCCAGCAACCGGGACAGGGACTACACCGGGGAGCTGTTTTTT. Protein: CASNRDRDYTGELFF.

This rearrangement joins TRBV19 to TRBJ1-2; 9 positions agree with TRBD1. Germline-derived CDR1 and CDR2 are LNHDA and SQIVND (reference sequence). V shed 10 bases, J shed 7 bases, and the junction held 7 bases outside the gene matches. This CDR3 comprises 12 residues. CDR3 protein: CATAQGAPGYTF. The CDR3 bases are TGTGCCACCGCACAGGGGGCGCCTGGCTACACCTTC.

J is TRBJ2-3 and V is TRBV27; 7 bases are a match to TRBD1. J gave up 1 base and V 2 bases, and 6 bases lay outside the gene matches. CDR3 length: 16 residues. Germline lookup yields CDR1 MNHEY and CDR2 SMNVEV (reference sequence). CDR3 sequence (DNA): TGTGCCAGCAGTTTAGTCCCCCAGGGGGGCACAGATACGCAGTATTTT. Translated, it gives CASSLVPQGGTDTQYF.

The chain joins TRBV2 to TRBJ2-2, with 11 bases identical to TRBD2. The J segment lost 4 bases and the V segment lost 3 bases, leaving 4 bases of the junction unmatched. This CDR3 comprises 16 residues. Germline V gene sequence: CDR1 SNHLY, CDR2 FYNNEI. The CDR3, as DNA: TGTGCCAGCAGTGACCCTAGCGGGGGGATCACCGGGGAGCTGTTTTTT. Translating gives CASSDPSGGITGELFF.

The chain uses TRBV28 and TRBJ2-1; 8 bases match TRBD2. Trimming at V came to 4 bases and at J to 3 bases, leaving 23 bases not matched to a gene. The CDR3 is 21 amino acids. Germline-derived CDR1 and CDR2 are MDHEN and SYDVKM. CDR3 bases: TGTGCCAGCAGTTCCCCTTATGGGCTGGCGGGAGGCCCCGCGATCTACAATGAGCAGTTCTTC. Translation: CASSSPYGLAGGPAIYNEQFF. The entire variable domain, with the rest obtained from reference TRBV28 and TRBJ2-1, is as follows: DVKVTQSSRYLVKRTGEKVFLECVQDMDHENMFWYRQDPGLGLRLIYFSYDVKMKEKGDIPEGYSVSREKKERFSLILESASTNQTSMYLCASSSPYGLAGGPAIYNEQFFGPGTRLTVL.

The CDR3, as DNA: TGTGCCAGCAGCGTAGCCTACCGGGTGGGAGAGGGGGCGGACAATGAGCAGTTCTTC. Residues: CASSVAYRVGEGADNEQFF. J is TRBJ2-1 and V is TRBV9, with 7 positions matching TRBD1. Germline assignment: CDR1 SGDLS and CDR2 YYNGEE. The CDR3 consists of 19 residues. V was clipped by 0 bases and J by 5 bases; unmatched bases: 17.

V is TRBV5-5 and J is TRBJ1-3; a possible D gene is TRBD1 (5 bases). CDR3 length: 15 amino acids. Germline V gene data show CDR1 as SGHKS and CDR2 as YYEKEE (reference sequence). V was trimmed by 0 bases and J by 0 bases, leaving 7 bases between them. CDR3 coding DNA: TGTGCCAGCAGCTTGGACAGGAACTCTGGAAACACCATATATTTT. It is translated as CASSLDRNSGNTIYF. The full variable domain, rest sourced from reference TRBV5-5 and TRBJ1-3, is DAGVTQSPTHLIKTRGQQVTLRCSPISGHKSVSWYQQVLGQGPQFIFQYYEKEERGRGNFPDRFSARQFPNYSSELNVNALLLGDSALYLCASSLDRNSGNTIYFGEGSWLTVV.

This chain connects TRBV11-2 to TRBJ1-3; possibly TRBD1 for D (5 bases). This CDR3 has 16 amino acids. Looked up from germline, CDR1 is SGHAT and CDR2 is FQNNGV. V lost 4 bases to trimming and J lost 3 bases, with 16 bases between them. The CDR3 is CASSSGEGRVGNTIYF. The CDR3 coding sequence is TGTGCCAGCAGCTCGGGGGAAGGTCGTGTTGGAAACACCATATATTTT. The full variable domain, with the rest looked up from reference TRBV11-2 and TRBJ1-3, is EAGVAQSPRYKIIEKRQSVAFWCNPISGHATLYWYQQILGQGPKLLIQFQNNGVVDDSQLPKDRFSAERLKGVDSTLKIQPAKLEDSAVYLCASSSGEGRVGNTIYFGEGSWLTVV.

This chain joins TRBV25-1 and TRBJ1-5, with 7 bases aligning to TRBD1. V gave up 1 base and J gave up 1 base; unmatched junction bases: 4. Germline V gives CDR1 MGHDK, CDR2 SYGVNS. The length of the CDR3 is 16 residues. CDR3: CASSESPGGSNQPQHF. The CDR3 nucleotides are TGTGCCAGCAGTGAATCCCCAGGGGGAAGCAATCAGCCCCAGCATTTT.

This chain connects TRBV15 to TRBJ2-1, with 11 bases lining up with TRBD2. CDR1 and CDR2 (germline): LNHNV, YYDKDF (reference sequence). J gave up 10 bases and V 1 base, and 6 bases lay outside the gene matches. This CDR3 contains 15 residues. CDR3 loop: CATSRGPSGGPEQFF. The CDR3 region has the DNA TGTGCCACCAGCAGAGGGCCTAGCGGGGGGCCAGAGCAGTTCTTC. Full variable domain (remainder filled in from reference TRBV15 and TRBJ2-1): DAMVIQNPRYQVTQFGKPVTLSCSQTLNHNVMYWYQQKSSQAPKLLFHYYDKDFNNEADTPDNFQSRRPNTSFCFLDIRSPGLGDTAMYLCATSRGPSGGPEQFFGPGTRLTVL.

The rearrangement uses TRBV4-1 and TRBJ2-1, with D unclear. The CDR3 length is 15 residues. The V end was cut by 4 bases, the J end by 0 bases, with 10 bases between. Germline V gene data show CDR1 as MGHRA and CDR2 as YSYEKL. The CDR3 here is CASSPTESSYNEQFF. As DNA, the CDR3 is TGCGCCAGCAGCCCGACTGAGAGCTCCTACAATGAGCAGTTCTTC.

This rearrangement joins TRBV30 to TRBJ1-5; D may be TRBD1 (5 bases). CDR1 and CDR2 from the germline V gene are GTSNPN and SVGIG (reference sequence). V lost 4 bases and J 7 bases, leaving 17 bases between the germline ends. This CDR3 spans 14 amino acids. The DNA of the CDR3 is TGTGCCTGGACTAACCAGGGTTCTTGGCAGCCCCAGCATTTT. Amino acids: CAWTNQGSWQPQHF. Together with reference TRBV30 and TRBJ1-5, the CDR3 gives the full variable domain: SQTIHQWPATLVQPVGSPLSLECTVEGTSNPNLYWYRQAAGRGLQLLFYSVGIGQISSEVPQNLSASRPQDRQFILSSKKLLLSDSGFYLCAWTNQGSWQPQHFGDGTRLSIL.